This TCR beta chain was sequenced during a study of shared clonotypes between healthy human individuals. Overall study results and limits: Clonotype sharing among donors was thought likely to change with sequencing depth.

Deep-level running was used for the assay. Produced via immunoSEQ multiplex PCR; TCRdb's table is partial and in-frame only. The sample consists of around 1,900,000 clones, 90% to 95% of them appearing once. The CDR3 extends over 15 amino acids. V was cut by 3 bases and J by 2 bases, with 11 bases left in between. Germline V lookup: CDR1 MDHEN, CDR2 SYDVKM. Terminally differentiated effector memory CD45RA+ cells were excluded by CCR7 positive selection of CD45RO-negative cells. This clone has just one count. Its matching antigen is unknown. The chain couples TRBV28 to TRBJ2-1; D is undetermined. Sequencing used naive CD8+ T cells from PBMCs. The receptor was derived from a man between 18 and 29 years old in good health. Some clones in this sample may be carry-over from other donors' samples. The CDR3 sequence is CASSFSSHTYNEQFF. The DNA for the CDR3 is TGTGCCAGCAGTTTCTCGTCCCACACCTACAATGAGCAGTTCTTC.